This TCR beta chain was identified during a study of blood T cell repertoires in COVID-19. Study summary: Material from acute and convalescent COVID-19 was sourced from the United States, Italy and Spain.

This table comes from immunoSEQ multiplex PCR, and its TCRdb copy is limited to in-frame clones, with some not included. The table lists over 45,000 clones, more than 60% of them singletons. This clone has a single count. From germline, CDR1 is SGHRS and CDR2 YFSETQ. This CDR3 contains 15 residues. V lost 3 bases and J lost 2, with 12 bases in between. Material for sequencing was peripheral blood. This receptor was identified in a woman in her fifties or sixties with active or convalescent COVID-19. This rearrangement joins TRBV5-1 to TRBJ1-3; D may be TRBD1 (5 bases). The CDR3 spells CASSSMGGTGNTIYF. Written as DNA, the CDR3 is TGCGCCAGCAGCTCCATGGGGGGGACTGGAAACACCATATATTTT. Full variable domain (outside the CDR3, taken from reference TRBV5-1 and TRBJ1-3): KAGVTQTPRYLIKTRGQQVTLSCSPISGHRSVSWYQQTPGQGLQFLFEYFSETQRNKGNFPGRFSGRQFSNSRSEMNVSTLELGDSALYLCASSSMGGTGNTIYFGEGSWLTVV.